The 2 T cell receptor beta chains reported below all come from one sample, sequenced in a study of CD8 T cells in Susac syndrome. When the RNA was reverse transcribed, random hexamers were used with an input of roughly 0.45 to 1 ug. In TCRdb, the immunoSEQ multiplex PCR reads were re-called with MiXCR into one record per CDR3 protein. In the table there are 200,000 or so distinct CDR3 sequences, 80% to 95% of which are singletons. The specimen sequenced was CD8+ T cells from PBMCs. The receptors stem from a human donor with multiple sclerosis.

The chain is built from TRBV20-1 and TRBJ2-5; weak D call: TRBD2 (6 bases). The CDR3 sequence is 11 residues long. V was shortened by 4 bases and J by 5 bases, with 8 bases between the two germline ends. Germline CDR1 DFQATT, CDR2 SNEGSKA (reference sequence). DNA of the CDR3: TGCAGTGCTATAAGCGGGGAGACCCAGTACTTC. It specifies CSAISGETQYF.

This clonotype appeared once. V and J are TRBV6-1 and TRBJ2-7, with 10 bases aligning to TRBD2. CDR1 is MNHNS, CDR2 SASEGT, per germline. V lost 5 bases and J lost 0; bases outside the gene matches: 13. The CDR3 has 18 amino acids. CDR3 loop: CASSTHYGTSESSYEQYF. Here the CDR3 DNA reads TGTGCCAGCAGTACCCACTATGGGACTAGCGAGAGCTCCTACGAGCAGTACTTC.